The text below deals with one T cell receptor (beta chain). These data originate in a study of OX40 agonist ivuxolimab in advanced cancers. At the level of the study: It was ivuxolimab, an agonistic anti-OX40 (CD134) antibody, that patients were treated with. A history of anti-PD-1, anti-PD-L1 or anti-CTLA-4 therapy was acceptable, and roughly 40% had some.

Repertoires were generated with immunoSEQ multiplex PCR, while TCRdb's copy carries only in-frame clones and drops some. Here the sample spans some 80,000 clones, around 86% being singletons. The sequence was obtained from an adult with an advanced solid tumor such as melanoma, head and neck, liver or kidney cancer. The specimen comprised CD4+ or CD8+ T cells sorted from blood, sampled in a trial of the OX40 agonist ivuxolimab.

The CDR3 nucleotides are TGTGCCAGCAGTCCCGAGGGGAACACTGAAGCTTTCTTT. This gives the protein CASSPEGNTEAFF. V usage is TRBV9 and J usage is TRBJ1-1; D uncertain. The CDR3 spans 13 residues. CDR1 and CDR2 (germline): SGDLS, YYNGEE. The V end lost 5 bases, the J end lost 1 base, and 9 bases lay between the germline ends.